The T cell receptor (beta chain) described here comes from a study of blood T cell repertoires in COVID-19 (dated by TCRdb to the early 2020s). Study-level background: Samples from collaborators originated in the United States, Italy and Spain and spanned both the acute and convalescent phases of COVID-19. Deeply sampled blood TCRbeta repertoires from subjects exposed to, actively infected with, or recovered from COVID-19 were included in the dataset. Nearly every sample came with metadata listing a de-identified subject ID, COVID-19 status, age in years and sex. The repertoires were released in a freely available public database meant as a resource for research on the immune response to SARS-CoV-2. The samples were drawn from two sources: the first 160 participants of the ongoing ImmuneRACE study, and some 1,300 subjects contributed by 6 global collaborators. The material from the prospective study consisted of cDNA or gDNA derived from T cells, B-cell-depleted T cells, or PBMCs. HLA class I and class II types, where available, came from metadata supplied by the sample provider rather than from assay-based typing.

Its CDR3 holds 15 amino acids, cysteine through phenylalanine. Only the CDR3 DNA is retained, 45 bases long and in frame from the first base. The germline V gene sets CDR1 to SGHTA and CDR2 to FQGNSA. Trimming removed 2 bases from V and 17 bases from J; the gene matches leave 11 bases unexplained. Notes on this clone: Its antigen remains unidentified. No much larger clonotype is one base removed from it; base qualities were not supplied.

Study-wide conclusions, independent of this receptor: The quantity of clinical and demographic metadata differed by source and by participant and was supplied without curation.

At one collaborating source in Seattle, patients were enrolled during active infection and were followed longitudinally through the course of disease. Each collaborating institution followed its own protocols to collect whole blood in K2EDTA tubes. Collaborator samples were shipped for TCRbeta analysis as frozen whole blood, isolated PBMCs, or DNA extracted from either sample type. The immunoSEQ Assay, a bias-controlled multiplex PCR, was used to amplify TCRbeta CDR3 regions from genomic DNA. In the source study's methods: Nucleated cell counts per sample were estimated from amplification of reference gene primers within the assay. Sequence reads were collapsed and filtered to measure the absolute abundance of every unique TCRbeta CDR3 rearrangement. For each sample, productive Simpson clonality was calculated as the square root of Simpson's diversity index over productive rearrangements. The table comes from immuneACCESS by way of TCRdb, which keeps in-frame sequences with V and J called. Part of the clones is missing from these tables; in studies checked, under half for an unresolved V gene and the rest for unknown reasons. The V and J calls and the clone size are those of that table, but D and trimming were determined from the DNA. This sample lists some 130,000 clones; roughly nine tenths were detected once. The ten largest make up roughly 5% of the sample.

This receptor was identified in a man in his sixties with COVID-19, enrolled during active disease. Rearrangement joined TRBV7-2 to TRBJ2-6, with 11 bases aligning to TRBD1. Sequencing was carried out using peripheral blood. The sequence in DNA is TGTGCCAGCAGCTTACCACTGGGACAGGGGGGCCTCTTGACTTTC. It specifies CASSLPLGQGGLLTF.